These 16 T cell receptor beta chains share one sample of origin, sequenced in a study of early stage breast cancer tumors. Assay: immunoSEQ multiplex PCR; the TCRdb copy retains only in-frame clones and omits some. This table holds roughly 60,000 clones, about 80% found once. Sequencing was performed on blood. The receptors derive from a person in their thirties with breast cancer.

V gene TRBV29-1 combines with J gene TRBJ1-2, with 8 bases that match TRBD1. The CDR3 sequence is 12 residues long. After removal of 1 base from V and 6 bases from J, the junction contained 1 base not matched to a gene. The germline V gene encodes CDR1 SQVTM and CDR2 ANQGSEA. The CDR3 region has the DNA TGCAGCGTTGAAGGACAGGGGAATGGCTACACCTTC. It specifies CSVEGQGNGYTF.

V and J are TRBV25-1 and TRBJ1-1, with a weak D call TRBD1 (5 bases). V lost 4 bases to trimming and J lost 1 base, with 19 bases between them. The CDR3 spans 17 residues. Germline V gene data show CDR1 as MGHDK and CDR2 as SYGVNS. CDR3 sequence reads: CASSGTESGHQNTEAFF. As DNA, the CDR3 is TGTGCCAGCAGTGGCACCGAGAGCGGACACCAGAACACTGAAGCTTTCTTT.

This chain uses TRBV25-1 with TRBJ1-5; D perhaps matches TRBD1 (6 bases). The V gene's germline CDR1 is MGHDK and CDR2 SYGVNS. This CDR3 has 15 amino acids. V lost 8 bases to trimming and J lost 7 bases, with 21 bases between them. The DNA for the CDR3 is TGTGCCAGCTCGCCGGAAGGGGGGCCTGGGCAGCCCCAGCATTTT. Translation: CASSPEGGPGQPQHF.

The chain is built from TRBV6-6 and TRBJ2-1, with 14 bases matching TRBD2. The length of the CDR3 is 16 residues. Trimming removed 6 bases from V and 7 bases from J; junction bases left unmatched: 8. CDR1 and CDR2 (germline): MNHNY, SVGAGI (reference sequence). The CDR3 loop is CASSKGLAGAGNEQFF. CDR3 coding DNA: TGTGCCAGCAGCAAGGGACTAGCGGGAGCAGGTAATGAGCAGTTCTTC.

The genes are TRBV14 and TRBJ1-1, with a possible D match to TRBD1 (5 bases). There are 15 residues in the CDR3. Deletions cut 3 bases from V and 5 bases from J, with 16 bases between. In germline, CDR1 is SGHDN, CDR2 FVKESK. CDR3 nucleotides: TGTGCCAGCAGCCATGGCGGGGCACTGGGGACTGAAGCTTTCTTT. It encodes CASSHGGALGTEAFF. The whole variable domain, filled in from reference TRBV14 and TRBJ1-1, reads EAGVTQFPSHSVIEKGQTVTLRCDPISGHDNLYWYRRVMGKEIKFLLHFVKESKQDESGMPNNRFLAERTGGTYSTLKVQPAELEDSGVYFCASSHGGALGTEAFFGQGTRLTVV.

CDR3 DNA: TGCGCCAGCAGTGAAGGCGCTAGCGGGTACAATGAGCAGTTCTTC. Amino acid sequence: CASSEGASGYNEQFF. The chain recombines TRBV10-1 with TRBJ2-1; 8 bases line up with TRBD2. J was trimmed by 4 bases and V by 3 bases; bases with no gene match: 5. The CDR3 is made up of 15 amino acids. Germline CDR1 reads WNHNN; CDR2 reads SYGVQD (reference sequence).

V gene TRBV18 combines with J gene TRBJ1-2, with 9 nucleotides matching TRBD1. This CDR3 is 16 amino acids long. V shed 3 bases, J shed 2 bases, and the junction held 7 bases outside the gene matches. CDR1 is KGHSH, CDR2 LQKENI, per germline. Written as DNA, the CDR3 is TGTGCCAGCTCACCGGGACAGGGCGACTTGAACTATGGCTACACCTTC. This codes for CASSPGQGDLNYGYTF. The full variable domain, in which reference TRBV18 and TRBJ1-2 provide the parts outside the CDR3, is NAGVMQNPRHLVRRRGQEARLRCSPMKGHSHVYWYRQLPEEGLKFMVYLQKENIIDESGMPKERFSAEFPKEGPSILRIQQVVRGDSAAYFCASSPGQGDLNYGYTFGSGTRLTVV.

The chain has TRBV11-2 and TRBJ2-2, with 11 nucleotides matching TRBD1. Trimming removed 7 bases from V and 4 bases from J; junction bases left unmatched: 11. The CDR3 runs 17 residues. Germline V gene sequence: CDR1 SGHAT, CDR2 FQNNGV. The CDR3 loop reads CASNRNPGQGGTGELFF. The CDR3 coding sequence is TGTGCCAGCAACCGTAATCCGGGACAGGGGGGCACCGGGGAGCTGTTTTTT.

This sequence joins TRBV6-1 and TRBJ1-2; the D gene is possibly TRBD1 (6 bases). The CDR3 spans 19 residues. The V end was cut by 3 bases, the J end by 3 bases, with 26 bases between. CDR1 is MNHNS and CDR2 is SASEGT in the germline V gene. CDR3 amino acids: CASSDRLVSGGKGDYGYTF. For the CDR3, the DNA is TGTGCCAGCAGTGATCGTCTTGTCTCGGGAGGGAAGGGGGACTATGGCTACACCTTC.

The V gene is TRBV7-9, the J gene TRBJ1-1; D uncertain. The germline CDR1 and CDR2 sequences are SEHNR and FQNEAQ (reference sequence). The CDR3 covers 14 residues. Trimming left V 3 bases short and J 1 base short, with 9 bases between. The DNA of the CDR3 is TGTGCCAGCAGCTTTCTGATTCCGAACACTGAAGCTTTCTTT. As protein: CASSFLIPNTEAFF. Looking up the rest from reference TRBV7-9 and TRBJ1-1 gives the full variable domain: DTGVSQNPRHKITKRGQNVTFRCDPISEHNRLYWYRQTLGQGPEFLTYFQNEAQLEKSRLLSDRFSAERPKGSFSTLEIQRTEQGDSAMYLCASSFLIPNTEAFFGQGTRLTVV.

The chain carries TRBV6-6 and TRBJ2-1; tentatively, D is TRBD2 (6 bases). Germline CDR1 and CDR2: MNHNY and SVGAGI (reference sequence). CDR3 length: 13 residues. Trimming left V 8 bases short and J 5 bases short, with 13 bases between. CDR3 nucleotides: TGTGCCAGCGGAGGGGTGAGCGACAATGAGCAGTTCTTC. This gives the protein CASGGVSDNEQFF.

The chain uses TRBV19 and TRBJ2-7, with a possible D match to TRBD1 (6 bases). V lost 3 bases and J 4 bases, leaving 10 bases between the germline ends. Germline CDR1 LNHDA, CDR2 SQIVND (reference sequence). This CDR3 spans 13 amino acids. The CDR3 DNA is TGTGCCAGTAGTATTTGGGGGCAGTACGAGCAGTACTTC. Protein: CASSIWGQYEQYF.

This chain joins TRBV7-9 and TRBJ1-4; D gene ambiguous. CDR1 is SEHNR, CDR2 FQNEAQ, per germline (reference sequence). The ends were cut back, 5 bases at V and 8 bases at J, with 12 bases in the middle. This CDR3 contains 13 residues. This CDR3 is CASSPEDGEKLFF. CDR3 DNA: TGTGCCAGCAGCCCGGAGGATGGGGAAAAACTGTTTTTT.

Here the CDR3 reads CASTTGGGDSPLHF. CDR3 DNA sequence: TGTGCCAGCACCACAGGGGGCGGAGATTCACCCCTCCACTTT. This sequence joins TRBV18 and TRBJ1-6, with 9 positions matching TRBD1. CDR1 is KGHSH, CDR2 LQKENI, per germline. The junction had 7 bases not matched to a gene; V was cut back by 8 bases and J by 8 bases. This CDR3 comprises 14 residues.

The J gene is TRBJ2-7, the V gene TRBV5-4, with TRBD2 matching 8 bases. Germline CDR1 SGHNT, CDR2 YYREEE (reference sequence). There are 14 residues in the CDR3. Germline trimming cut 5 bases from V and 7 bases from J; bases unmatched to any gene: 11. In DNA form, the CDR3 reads TGTGCCAGCAGTCTCGCGGGACGGGAGGGGGAGCAGTACTTC. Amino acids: CASSLAGREGEQYF.

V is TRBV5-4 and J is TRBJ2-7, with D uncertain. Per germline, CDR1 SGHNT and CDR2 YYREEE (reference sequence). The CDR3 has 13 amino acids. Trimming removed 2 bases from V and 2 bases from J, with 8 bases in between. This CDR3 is CASSFQGPYEQYF. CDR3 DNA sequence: TGTGCCAGCAGCTTCCAAGGGCCCTACGAGCAGTACTTC. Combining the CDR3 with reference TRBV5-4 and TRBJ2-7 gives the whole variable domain ETGVTQSPTHLIKTRGQQVTLRCSSQSGHNTVSWYQQALGQGPQFIFQYYREEENGRGNFPPRFSGLQFPNYSSELNVNALELDDSALYLCASSFQGPYEQYFGPGTRLTVT.